This entry lists 8 T cell receptor beta chains sequenced from one sample in a study of CD8 T cells in Susac syndrome. cDNA came from roughly 0.47 to 1 ug RNA primed by random hexamers. TCRdb re-called the immunoSEQ multiplex PCR reads through MiXCR, storing one row per CDR3 protein. The table shows approximately 160,000 distinct CDR3 sequences, with roughly 93% occurring only once. Sequenced sample: CD4+ T cells from PBMCs. The origin of the receptors is a human donor in good health.

The V gene is TRBV14, the J gene TRBJ1-2, with TRBD1 identical over 9 bases. Germline values: CDR1 SGHDN, CDR2 FVKESK. The CDR3 covers 14 residues. V shed 4 bases and J 5 bases; nucleotides not matched to a gene: 5. CDR3 nucleotide sequence: TGTGCCAGCAGCCTCTTGACAGGGGGATATGGCTACACCTTC. It encodes CASSLLTGGYGYTF.

This sequence joins TRBV15 and TRBJ2-7; TRBD1 matches at 9 bases. This CDR3 has 13 amino acids. Germline V gives CDR1 LNHNV, CDR2 YYDKDF (reference sequence). Losses at the gene ends were 6 bases for V and 5 bases for J; bases not matched to a gene: 5. The CDR3 reads CATSTGTGNEQYF. Written as DNA, the CDR3 is TGTGCCACCAGTACCGGGACAGGGAACGAGCAGTACTTC.

This rearrangement joins TRBV18 to TRBJ2-2; TRBD2 matches 7 bases. CDR1 is KGHSH, CDR2 LQKENI, per germline. The CDR3 has 15 residues. Trimming at V came to 6 bases and at J to 2 bases, leaving 6 bases not matched to a gene. The CDR3 DNA is TGTGCCAGCTCGCGACTAGCATTAAACACCGGGGAGCTGTTTTTT. Its protein product is CASSRLALNTGELFF.

V usage is TRBV29-1 and J usage is TRBJ2-3; D not certain. Trimming cost V 2 bases and J 2 bases, with 8 bases left between them. In germline, CDR1 is SQVTM, CDR2 ANQGSEA. The CDR3 is made up of 13 amino acids. The chain's CDR3 is CSVEWRITDTQYF. The CDR3, as DNA: TGCAGCGTTGAATGGCGGATCACAGATACGCAGTATTTT.

The chain couples TRBV7-2 to TRBJ2-6; TRBD1 or TRBD2 may be the D gene (6 bases each). Trimming removed 7 bases at V and 2 bases at J, with 9 bases between. The CDR3 is 14 residues long. Per germline, CDR1 SGHTA and CDR2 FQGNSA. The CDR3 nucleotides are TGTGCCAGCAACCGGGGGCCTGGGGCCAACGTCCTGACTTTC. Translated, it gives CASNRGPGANVLTF.

The CDR3 reads CASSIGGRFPYEQYF. In DNA form, the CDR3 reads TGTGCCAGTAGTATCGGGGGGCGCTTCCCCTACGAGCAGTACTTC. The chain carries TRBV19 and TRBJ2-7, with a weak D call TRBD2 (7 bases). The CDR3 extends over 15 amino acids. The V and J ends lost 3 bases and 2 bases respectively, with 14 bases between them. Germline V gene lookup returns CDR1 LNHDA and CDR2 SQIVND (reference sequence).

The rearrangement joins TRBV10-3 to TRBJ2-6; D may be TRBD2 (6 bases). Deletions cut 0 bases from V and 0 bases from J, with 15 bases between. Germline loops: CDR1 ENHRY, CDR2 SYGVKD. The CDR3 consists of 19 residues. CDR3 bases: TGTGCCATCAGTGAGTCGGGTAACAGGACTATCTCTGGGGCCAACGTCCTGACTTTC. Translated: CAISESGNRTISGANVLTF.

The chain carries TRBV19 and TRBJ2-5; D not certain. The CDR3 is made up of 16 amino acids. Germline V gene sequence: CDR1 LNHDA, CDR2 SQIVND (reference sequence). V was clipped by 3 bases and J by 1 base, with 15 bases between them. For the CDR3, the DNA is TGTGCCAGTAGTATTTGGGCTCCCGCCCTCCAAGAGACCCAGTACTTC. Translation: CASSIWAPALQETQYF.